A single sample is the source of the 24 T cell receptor beta chains below, sequenced in a study of blood T cell repertoires in COVID-19. The data were produced by immunoSEQ multiplex PCR, yet TCRdb's version contains in-frame clones alone and is incomplete. The sample contains about 95,000 clones, roughly nine tenths of which appear only once. Sample: peripheral blood. Receptor source: a man between 60 and 75 years old with COVID-19, enrolled during active disease.

V usage is TRBV4-2 and J usage is TRBJ2-2; 9 nucleotides agree with TRBD2. The CDR3 is made up of 18 amino acids. Germline V gene data show CDR1 as LGHNA and CDR2 as YNFKEQ. V gave up 0 bases and J gave up 4 bases; unmatched junction bases: 9. The CDR3 DNA reads as TGTGCCAGCAGCCAAGATCGGGCGGGGGGGGAGGGCACCGGGGAGCTGTTTTTT. Translation: CASSQDRAGGEGTGELFF.

This clone occurred many times. The J gene is TRBJ2-2, the V gene TRBV28; D not resolved. The V and J ends lost 3 bases and 1 base respectively, with 12 bases between them. Germline V lookup: CDR1 MDHEN, CDR2 SYDVKM. The CDR3 sequence is 16 residues long. CDR3: CASSLASRMNTGELFF. In DNA form, the CDR3 reads TGTGCCAGCAGTTTGGCTTCCAGGATGAACACCGGGGAGCTGTTTTTT.

The chain carries TRBV5-4 and TRBJ1-4; 7 bases align to TRBD1. The V segment lost 0 bases and the J segment 3 bases; nucleotides outside the gene matches: 5. The CDR3 loop spans 16 amino acids. Looked up from germline, CDR1 is SGHNT and CDR2 is YYREEE (reference sequence). CDR3 loop: CASSLGGGSPNEKLFF. The DNA for the CDR3 is TGTGCCAGCAGCTTGGGAGGGGGCTCACCTAATGAAAAACTGTTTTTT.

The chain joins TRBV6-5 to TRBJ2-1; TRBD2 aligns across 8 bases. Germline values: CDR1 MNHEY, CDR2 SVGAGI. Unmatched junction bases numbered 5, after V lost 5 bases and J lost 8 bases. The CDR3 loop spans 13 amino acids. The CDR3 DNA sequence: TGTGCCAGCAGTCCTTCGGGGGGGGATGAGCAGTTCTTC. It codes for CASSPSGGDEQFF.

The chain uses TRBV10-1 and TRBJ2-1; 13 bases fit TRBD2. CDR1 and CDR2 (germline): WNHNN, SYGVQD (reference sequence). There are 20 residues in the CDR3. V shed 2 bases, J shed 0 bases, and the junction held 10 bases outside the gene matches. DNA of the CDR3: TGCGCCAGCAGTGAGGTGGGACTAGCGGGACCCCTTAGCTCCTACAATGAGCAGTTCTTC. This codes for CASSEVGLAGPLSSYNEQFF.

This chain uses TRBV2 with TRBJ2-5; TRBD2 might be the D (5 bases). V was clipped by 8 bases and J by 4 bases, with 14 bases between them. The CDR3 extends over 13 amino acids. Per germline, CDR1 SNHLY and CDR2 FYNNEI. As DNA, the CDR3 is TGTGCCAGCGCCCGGGGAGCAGCAGAGACCCAGTACTTC. Translated: CASARGAAETQYF. The full variable domain, its missing parts supplied by reference TRBV2 and TRBJ2-5, is EPEVTQTPSHQVTQMGQEVILRCVPISNHLYFYWYRQILGQKVEFLVSFYNNEISEKSEIFDDQFSVERPDGSNFTLKIRSTKLEDSAMYFCASARGAAETQYFGPGTRLLVL.

In its sample, this clone was seen once. This sequence joins TRBV11-2 and TRBJ2-1; 8 nucleotides line up with TRBD1. V gave up 1 base and J gave up 6 bases; unmatched junction bases: 11. CDR3 length: 17 residues. Germline CDR1 is SGHAT and CDR2 is FQNNGV. CDR3 sequence: CASSLGGERQGTNEQFF. The CDR3 DNA reads as TGTGCCAGCAGCTTAGGTGGGGAGAGACAGGGGACCAATGAGCAGTTCTTC.

This sequence joins TRBV3-1 (or the pseudogene TRBV3-2) and TRBJ2-1; the D is unclear. Germline CDR1 and CDR2: LGHDT and YNNKEL (reference sequence). The CDR3 is made up of 13 amino acids. V was clipped by 2 bases and J by 9 bases, with 11 bases between them. This CDR3 is CASSQMKQAEQFF. The DNA for the CDR3 is TGTGCCAGCAGCCAAATGAAGCAGGCTGAGCAGTTCTTC.

The rearrangement joins TRBV5-5 to TRBJ2-2; D uncertain. Germline CDR1 reads SGHKS; CDR2 reads YYEKEE (reference sequence). The CDR3 sequence is 13 residues long. The ends were cut back, 1 base at V and 3 bases at J, with 4 bases in the middle. CDR3 amino acids: CASSLTDTGELFF. The CDR3 bases are TGTGCCAGCAGCTTGACGGACACCGGGGAGCTGTTTTTT.

The V and J genes are TRBV6-5 and TRBJ1-1; 7 nucleotides line up with TRBD1. The trim removed 5 bases at V and 1 base at J, leaving 7 bases unmatched. Germline loops: CDR1 MNHEY, CDR2 SVGAGI. This CDR3 has 15 amino acids. The CDR3 here is CASSRSGTANTEAFF. The CDR3 DNA is TGTGCCAGCAGTCGGTCCGGGACAGCGAACACTGAAGCTTTCTTT.

This chain uses TRBV24-1 with TRBJ2-3; D gene ambiguous. The CDR3 spans 13 residues. V was cut by 3 bases and J by 0 bases, with 3 bases left in between. Germline CDR1 reads KGHDR; CDR2 reads SFDVKD. CDR3 loop: CATSDLSTDTQYF. CDR3 nucleotide sequence: TGTGCCACCAGTGATCTGAGCACAGATACGCAGTATTTT.

The gene calls are TRBV5-5 and TRBJ1-5; 7 nucleotides line up with TRBD1. Germline lookup yields CDR1 SGHKS and CDR2 YYEKEE (reference sequence). CDR3 size: 15 residues. V was clipped by 4 bases and J by 0 bases; unmatched bases: 4. CDR3 coding DNA: TGTGCCAGCAGCCAGACAGGGTATAGCAATCAGCCCCAGCATTTT. It encodes CASSQTGYSNQPQHF.

The V and J genes are TRBV5-1 and TRBJ2-7, with 9 bases that match TRBD1. This CDR3 comprises 15 residues. The junction had 7 bases not matched to a gene; V was cut back by 4 bases and J by 2 bases. In germline, CDR1 is SGHRS, CDR2 YFSETQ. The CDR3 loop is CASSPQDRGTYEQYF. CDR3 sequence (DNA): TGCGCCAGCAGCCCGCAGGACAGGGGTACCTACGAGCAGTACTTC.

Comments on this clone: At the DNA level, this CDR3 is encoded by other sequences in the same sample as well. The chain uses TRBV5-6 and TRBJ1-6; D may be TRBD1 (5 bases). Germline assignment: CDR1 SGHDT and CDR2 YYEEEE. The CDR3 totals 14 residues. V was trimmed by 2 bases and J by 6 bases, leaving 9 bases between them. The CDR3 DNA sequence: TGTGCCAGCAGCTTAGGAGGGGTTAATTCACCCCTCCACTTT. Protein sequence: CASSLGGVNSPLHF.

The gene calls are TRBV5-4 and TRBJ2-2; 7 positions match TRBD1. Germline V CDR1 and CDR2: SGHNT, YYREEE (reference sequence). J lost 6 bases, V lost 1 base, and 9 bases had no gene match. The CDR3 covers 16 residues. The DNA for the CDR3 is TGTGCCAGCAGCTTGCCCACAGGGGCTGATCCCGGGGAGCTGTTTTTT. Its protein is CASSLPTGADPGELFF.

The J gene is TRBJ2-2, the V gene TRBV19, with D maybe TRBD2 (5 bases). Germline CDR1 is LNHDA and CDR2 is SQIVND (reference sequence). V lost 7 bases and J lost 4, with 19 bases in between. The CDR3 spans 16 residues. DNA of the CDR3: TGTGCCAGTACCCTTATTTCGGGTCGGGGCACCGGGGAGCTGTTTTTT. Translated: CASTLISGRGTGELFF.

The chain joins TRBV7-3 to TRBJ1-1; 9 bases fit TRBD1. V lost 0 bases, J lost 1 base, and 3 bases stayed unmatched. CDR1 and CDR2 (germline): SGHTA, FQGTGA. The CDR3 runs 16 residues. The CDR3 DNA sequence: TGTGCCAGCAGCTTAACAAGGACAGGGGCGAACACTGAAGCTTTCTTT. It translates to CASSLTRTGANTEAFF.

The chain links TRBV14 to TRBJ2-3; no firm D call. V gave up 1 base and J gave up 2 bases, with 7 bases separating them. Germline lookup yields CDR1 SGHDN and CDR2 FVKESK. The CDR3 totals 14 residues. CDR3 sequence reads: CASSQAADTDTQYF. CDR3 sequence (DNA): TGTGCCAGCAGCCAAGCGGCGGACACAGATACGCAGTATTTT.

The chain links TRBV19 to TRBJ1-1; no definite D call. V was cut by 3 bases and J by 4 bases, with 9 bases left in between. The CDR3 is 13 residues long. Per the germline V gene, CDR1 is LNHDA and CDR2 is SQIVND (reference sequence). CDR3 nucleotide sequence: TGTGCCAGTAGTATGGGCCCCCCCACTGAAGCTTTCTTT. Translation: CASSMGPPTEAFF.

DNA for the CDR3: TGTGCCAGCAGCCCCCTGGGGAGGGGCTTCATGAACACTGAAGCTTTCTTT. Translating gives CASSPLGRGFMNTEAFF. V usage is TRBV7-3 and J usage is TRBJ1-1; tentative D call: TRBD1 (5 bases). Trimming stripped 5 bases from V and 0 bases from J, with 19 bases between. The CDR3 sequence is 17 residues long. Germline V CDR1 and CDR2: SGHTA, FQGTGA.

The chain links TRBV29-1 to TRBJ1-3, with 7 bases identical to TRBD1. Per germline, CDR1 SQVTM and CDR2 ANQGSEA. This CDR3 comprises 11 residues. The J segment lost 6 bases and the V segment lost 6 bases, leaving 2 bases of the junction unmatched. CDR3 amino acids: CSVGGENTIYF. As DNA, the CDR3 is TGCAGCGTAGGGGGCGAAAACACCATATATTTT. Looking up the rest from reference TRBV29-1 and TRBJ1-3 gives the full variable domain: SAVISQKPSRDICQRGTSLTIQCQVDSQVTMMFWYRQQPGQSLTLIATANQGSEATYESGFVIDKFPISRPNLTFSTLTVSNMSPEDSSIYLCSVGGENTIYFGEGSWLTVV.

The chain combines TRBV3-1 (or the pseudogene TRBV3-2) with TRBJ1-5; D is undetermined. CDR1 LGHDT and CDR2 YNNKEL come from the germline V gene (reference sequence). Between the trimmed V and J ends, which lost 0 bases and 6 bases, there was a span of 9 bases. This CDR3 spans 14 amino acids. The CDR3 reads CASSQDLAIQPQHF. CDR3 bases: TGTGCCAGCAGCCAAGATCTCGCTATTCAGCCCCAGCATTTT.

The chain is built from TRBV7-2 and TRBJ1-1, with 7 bases lining up with TRBD1. Losses at the gene ends were 1 base for V and 0 bases for J; bases not matched to a gene: 14. The CDR3 covers 19 residues. The germline V gene encodes CDR1 SGHTA and CDR2 FQGNSA. CDR3 region: CASSLEPRTGSFMNTEAFF. The CDR3 region has the DNA TGTGCCAGCAGCTTAGAACCTCGGACAGGATCCTTCATGAACACTGAAGCTTTCTTT.

V gene TRBV10-2 combines with J gene TRBJ2-7; D ambiguous. Looked up from germline, CDR1 is WSHSY and CDR2 is SAAADI. The CDR3 runs 11 residues. Trimming stripped 8 bases from V and 6 bases from J, with 11 bases between. The CDR3 region is CASQDTSEQYF. The CDR3 DNA reads as TGCGCCAGCCAAGACACCTCCGAGCAGTACTTC.